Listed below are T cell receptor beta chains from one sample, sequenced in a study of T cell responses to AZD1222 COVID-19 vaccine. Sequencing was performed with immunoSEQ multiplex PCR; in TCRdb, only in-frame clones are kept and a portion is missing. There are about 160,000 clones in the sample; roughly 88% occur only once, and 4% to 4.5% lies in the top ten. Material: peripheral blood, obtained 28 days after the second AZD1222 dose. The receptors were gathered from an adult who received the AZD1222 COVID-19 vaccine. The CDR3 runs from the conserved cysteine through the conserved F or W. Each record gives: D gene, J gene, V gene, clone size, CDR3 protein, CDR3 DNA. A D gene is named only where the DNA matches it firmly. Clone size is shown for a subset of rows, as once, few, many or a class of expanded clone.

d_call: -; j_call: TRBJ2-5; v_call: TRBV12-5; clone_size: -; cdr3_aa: CASGLESGLETQYF; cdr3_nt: TGTGCTAGTGGTTTGGAAAGCGGCCTCGAGACCCAGTACTTC
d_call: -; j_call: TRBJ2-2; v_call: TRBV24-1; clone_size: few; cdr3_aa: CATSVSGSSGELFF; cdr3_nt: TGTGCCACCAGTGTGTCAGGGTCCAGCGGGGAGCTGTTTTTT
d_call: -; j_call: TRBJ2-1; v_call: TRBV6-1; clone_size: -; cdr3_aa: CASSEARGGPSNEQFF; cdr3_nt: TGTGCCAGCAGTGAAGCAAGGGGGGGACCCTCCAATGAGCAGTTCTTC
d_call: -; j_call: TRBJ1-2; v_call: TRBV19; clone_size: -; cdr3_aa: CASSIWGGDYGYTF; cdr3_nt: TGTGCCAGTAGTATATGGGGTGGAGACTATGGCTACACCTTC
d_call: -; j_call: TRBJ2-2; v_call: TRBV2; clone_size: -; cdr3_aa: CAREGTDESNTGELFF; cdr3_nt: TGTGCCAGGGAGGGGACAGACGAATCGAACACCGGGGAGCTGTTTTTT
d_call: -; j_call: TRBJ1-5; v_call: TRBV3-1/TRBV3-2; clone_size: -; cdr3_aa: CASGWEPQHF; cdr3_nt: TGTGCCAGCGGCTGGGAGCCCCAGCATTTT
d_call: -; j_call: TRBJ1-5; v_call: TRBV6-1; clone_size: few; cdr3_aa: CASSESVFYSNQPQHF; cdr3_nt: TGTGCCAGCAGTGAATCGGTATTTTATAGCAATCAGCCCCAGCATTTT
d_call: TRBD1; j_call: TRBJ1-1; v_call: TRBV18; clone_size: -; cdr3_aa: CASSPQGTGIEAFF; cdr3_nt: TGTGCCAGCTCACCACAGGGGACAGGGATTGAAGCTTTCTTT
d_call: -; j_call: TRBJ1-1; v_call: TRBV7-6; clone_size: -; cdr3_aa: CASSDDTEAFF; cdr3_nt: TGTGCCAGCAGCGACGACACTGAAGCTTTCTTT
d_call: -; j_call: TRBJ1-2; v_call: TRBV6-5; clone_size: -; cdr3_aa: CASSRSLVGYTF; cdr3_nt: TGTGCCAGCAGTAGGAGTCTAGTTGGCTACACCTTC
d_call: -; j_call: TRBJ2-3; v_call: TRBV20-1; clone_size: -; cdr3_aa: CSASQDTQYF; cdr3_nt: TGCAGTGCTAGTCAAGATACGCAGTATTTT
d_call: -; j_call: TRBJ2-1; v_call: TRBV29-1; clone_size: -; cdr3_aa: CSVRTEYNEQFF; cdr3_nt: TGCAGCGTTCGGACAGAATACAATGAGCAGTTCTTC
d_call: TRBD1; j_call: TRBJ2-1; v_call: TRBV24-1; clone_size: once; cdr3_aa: CATQGNTYNEQFF; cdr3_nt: TGTGCCACACAGGGGAACACCTACAATGAGCAGTTCTTC
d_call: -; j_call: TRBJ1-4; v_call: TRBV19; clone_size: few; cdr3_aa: CASKKATNEKLFF; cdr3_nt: TGTGCCAGTAAGAAGGCAACTAATGAAAAACTGTTTTTT
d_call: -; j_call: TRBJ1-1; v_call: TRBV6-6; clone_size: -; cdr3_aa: CASSYAVRDTEAFF; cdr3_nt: TGTGCCAGCAGTTACGCGGTAAGGGACACTGAAGCTTTCTTT
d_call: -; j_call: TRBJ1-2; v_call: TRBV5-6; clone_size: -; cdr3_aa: CASSPGDYGYTF; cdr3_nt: TGTGCCAGCAGCCCAGGAGACTATGGCTACACCTTC
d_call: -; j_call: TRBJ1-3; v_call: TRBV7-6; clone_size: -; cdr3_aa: CASSLEGTGFGNTIYF; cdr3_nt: TGTGCCAGCAGCTTAGAAGGAACAGGTTTCGGAAACACCATATATTTT
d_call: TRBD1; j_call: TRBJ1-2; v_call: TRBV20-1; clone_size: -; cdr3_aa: CSASQGRGYTF; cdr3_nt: TGCAGTGCTTCACAGGGGAGGGGCTACACCTTC
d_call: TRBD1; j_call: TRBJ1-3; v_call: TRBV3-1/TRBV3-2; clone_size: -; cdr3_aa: CASSPGQNHSGNTIYF; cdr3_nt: TGTGCCAGCAGCCCGGGACAGAACCACTCTGGAAACACCATATATTTT
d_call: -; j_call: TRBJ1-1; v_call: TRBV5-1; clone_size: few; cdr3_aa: CASSLGTNTEAFF; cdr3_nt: TGCGCCAGCAGCTTGGGCACGAACACTGAAGCTTTCTTT
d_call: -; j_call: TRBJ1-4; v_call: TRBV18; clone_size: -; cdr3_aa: CASSRDLNEKLFF; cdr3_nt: TGTGCCAGCTCGCGAGACCTTAATGAAAAACTGTTTTTT
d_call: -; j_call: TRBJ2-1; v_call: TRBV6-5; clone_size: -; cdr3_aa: CASSLSSYNEQFF; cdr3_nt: TGTGCCAGCAGTTTGAGCTCCTACAATGAGCAGTTCTTC
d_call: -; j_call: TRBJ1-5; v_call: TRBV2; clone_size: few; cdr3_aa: CASSAPGRSNQPQHF; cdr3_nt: TGTGCCAGCAGTGCGCCAGGGAGGAGCAATCAGCCCCAGCATTTT
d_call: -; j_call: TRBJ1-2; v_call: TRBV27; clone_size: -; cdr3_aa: CASSSWSDANYGYTF; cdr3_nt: TGTGCCAGCAGTTCGTGGTCGGACGCCAACTATGGCTACACCTTC
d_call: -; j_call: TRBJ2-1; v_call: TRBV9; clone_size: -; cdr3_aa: CASSGEGRVYNEQFF; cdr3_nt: TGTGCCAGCAGCGGAGAGGGCAGGGTCTACAATGAGCAGTTCTTC
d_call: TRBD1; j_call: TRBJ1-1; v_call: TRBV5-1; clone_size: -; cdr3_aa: CASSAGDRQRGNTEAFF; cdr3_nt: TGCGCCAGCAGCGCCGGGGACAGACAACGCGGGAACACTGAAGCTTTCTTT
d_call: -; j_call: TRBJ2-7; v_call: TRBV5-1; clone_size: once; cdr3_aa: CASNKETPADEQYF; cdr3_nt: TGCGCCAGCAACAAGGAGACTCCTGCCGACGAGCAGTACTTC
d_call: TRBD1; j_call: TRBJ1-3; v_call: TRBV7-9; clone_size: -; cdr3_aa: CASSGRDRENTIYF; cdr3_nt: TGTGCCAGCAGCGGTCGGGACAGGGAGAACACCATATATTTT
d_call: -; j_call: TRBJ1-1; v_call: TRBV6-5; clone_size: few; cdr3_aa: CASRGTRGGTEAFF; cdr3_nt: TGTGCCAGCAGGGGGACCCGGGGGGGCACTGAAGCTTTCTTT
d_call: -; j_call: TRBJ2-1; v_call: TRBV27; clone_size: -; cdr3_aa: CASSPRAGVGNEQFF; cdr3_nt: TGTGCCAGCAGTCCGAGGGCGGGTGTGGGCAATGAGCAGTTCTTC
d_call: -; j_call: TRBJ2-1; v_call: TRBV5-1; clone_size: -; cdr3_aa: CASSLGSLGEQFF; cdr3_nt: TGCGCCAGCAGCCTAGGATCCCTAGGAGAGCAGTTCTTC
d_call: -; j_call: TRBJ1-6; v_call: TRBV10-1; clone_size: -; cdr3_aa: CASSQGVTYNSPLHF; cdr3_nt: TGCGCCAGCTCACAAGGGGTGACCTATAATTCACCCCTCCACTTT
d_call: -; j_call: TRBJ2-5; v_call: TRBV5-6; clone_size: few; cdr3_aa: CASSRRETQYF; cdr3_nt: TGTGCCAGCAGCCGTCGAGAGACCCAGTACTTC
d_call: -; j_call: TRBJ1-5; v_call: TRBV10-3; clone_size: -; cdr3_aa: CAKTSGPPSNQPQHF; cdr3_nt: TGTGCCAAGACCTCGGGACCCCCTAGCAATCAGCCCCAGCATTTT
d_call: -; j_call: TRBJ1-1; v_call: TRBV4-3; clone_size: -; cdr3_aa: CASSQDRGQRAFF; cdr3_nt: TGCGCCAGCAGCCAAGATCGGGGGCAGAGGGCTTTCTTT
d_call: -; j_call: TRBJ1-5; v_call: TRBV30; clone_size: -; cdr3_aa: CAWSGAATSNSNQPQHF; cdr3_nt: TGTGCCTGGAGTGGGGCAGCCACTTCTAATAGCAATCAGCCCCAGCATTTT
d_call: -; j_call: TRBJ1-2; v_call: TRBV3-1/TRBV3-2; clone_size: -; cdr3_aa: CASSQLGGYGYTF; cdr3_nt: TGTGCCAGCAGCCAGCTCGGGGGGTATGGCTACACCTTC
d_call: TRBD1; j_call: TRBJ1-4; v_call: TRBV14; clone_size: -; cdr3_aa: CASSPLGGLEKLFF; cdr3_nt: TGTGCCAGCAGTCCCCTAGGGGGCCTTGAAAAACTGTTTTTT
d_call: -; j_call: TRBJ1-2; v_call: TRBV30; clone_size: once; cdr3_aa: CAWTEGHGYTF; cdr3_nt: TGTGCCTGGACTGAGGGGCATGGCTACACCTTC
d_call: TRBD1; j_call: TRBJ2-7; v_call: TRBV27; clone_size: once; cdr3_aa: CASSLRGLSYEQYF; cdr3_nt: TGTGCCAGCAGTTTAAGGGGGCTATCCTACGAGCAGTACTTC
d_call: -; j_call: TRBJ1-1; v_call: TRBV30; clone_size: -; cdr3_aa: CAWTHGAEAFF; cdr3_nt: TGTGCCTGGACCCATGGGGCTGAAGCTTTCTTT
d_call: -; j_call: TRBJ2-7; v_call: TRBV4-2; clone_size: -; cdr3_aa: CASSQNRHEQYF; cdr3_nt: TGTGCCAGCAGCCAGAACCGACACGAGCAGTACTTC
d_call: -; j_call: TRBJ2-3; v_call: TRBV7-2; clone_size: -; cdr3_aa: CASSFKAGTDTQYF; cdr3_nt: TGTGCCAGCAGCTTTAAGGCGGGCACAGATACGCAGTATTTT
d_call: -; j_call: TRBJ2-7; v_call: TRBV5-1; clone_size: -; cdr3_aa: CASSLGAGHEQYF; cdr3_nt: TGCGCCAGCAGCTTAGGGGCAGGGCACGAGCAGTACTTC
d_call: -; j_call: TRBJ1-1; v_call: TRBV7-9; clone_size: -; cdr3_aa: CASSLFPTTEAFF; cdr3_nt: TGTGCCAGCAGCTTATTTCCGACAACTGAAGCTTTCTTT
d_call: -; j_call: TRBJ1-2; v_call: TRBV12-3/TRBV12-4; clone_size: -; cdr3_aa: CASSLDTLYGYTF; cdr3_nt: TGTGCCAGCAGTTTAGATACCCTCTATGGCTACACCTTC
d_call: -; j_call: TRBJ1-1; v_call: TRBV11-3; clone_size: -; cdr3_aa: CASSYTPGTEAFF; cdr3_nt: TGTGCCAGCAGCTATACCCCAGGGACTGAAGCTTTCTTT
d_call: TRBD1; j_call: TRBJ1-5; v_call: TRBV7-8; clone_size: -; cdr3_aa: CASSQDRQNQPQHF; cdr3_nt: TGTGCCAGCAGCCAGGACAGGCAAAATCAGCCCCAGCATTTT